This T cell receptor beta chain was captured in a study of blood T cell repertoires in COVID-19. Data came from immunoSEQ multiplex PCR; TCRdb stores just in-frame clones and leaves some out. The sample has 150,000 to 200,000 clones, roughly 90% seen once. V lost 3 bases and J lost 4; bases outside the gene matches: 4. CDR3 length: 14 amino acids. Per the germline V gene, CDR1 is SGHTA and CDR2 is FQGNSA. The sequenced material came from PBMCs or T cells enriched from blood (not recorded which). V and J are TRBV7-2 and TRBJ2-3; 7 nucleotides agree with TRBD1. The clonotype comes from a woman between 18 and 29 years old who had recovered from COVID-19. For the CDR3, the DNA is TGTGCCAGCAGCTTGGGGACAGCCCCAGATACGCAGTATTTT. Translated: CASSLGTAPDTQYF.